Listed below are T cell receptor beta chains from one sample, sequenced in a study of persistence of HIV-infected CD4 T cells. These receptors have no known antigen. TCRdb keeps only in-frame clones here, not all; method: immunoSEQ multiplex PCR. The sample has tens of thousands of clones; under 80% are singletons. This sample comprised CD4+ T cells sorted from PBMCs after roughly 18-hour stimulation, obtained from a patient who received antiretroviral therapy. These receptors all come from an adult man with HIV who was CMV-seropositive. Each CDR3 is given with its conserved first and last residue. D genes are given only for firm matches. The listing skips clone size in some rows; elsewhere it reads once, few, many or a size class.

CDR3nt: TGTGCCATCAGTGAAGGAGGGACAGTTGGCAATGAGCAGTTCTTC
CDR3aa: CAISEGGTVGNEQFF
abundance: NA
j_gene: TRBJ2-1
v_gene: TRBV10-3
d_gene: NA

CDR3nt: TGTGCCAGCAGCCTCTCCACGGGGATTCTTGAAAAACTGTTTTTT
CDR3aa: CASSLSTGILEKLFF
abundance: few
j_gene: TRBJ1-4
v_gene: TRBV14
d_gene: NA

CDR3nt: TGTGCCAGCAGCCGGGATGGACAGGGCTACAATGAGCAGTTCTTC
CDR3aa: CASSRDGQGYNEQFF
abundance: NA
j_gene: TRBJ2-1
v_gene: TRBV5-5
d_gene: TRBD1

CDR3nt: TGTGCCAGTAGTAACTCCGGGAGGGGCGAGCAGTACTTC
CDR3aa: CASSNSGRGEQYF
abundance: once
j_gene: TRBJ2-7
v_gene: TRBV19
d_gene: TRBD2

CDR3nt: TGTGCCAGCAGCTTAGCTCCTCAGTTCCCAGGGGGACGGAACGGGGAGCTGTTTTTT
CDR3aa: CASSLAPQFPGGRNGELFF
abundance: once
j_gene: TRBJ2-2
v_gene: TRBV7-3
d_gene: TRBD1

CDR3nt: TGTGCCAGCAGCTTAGCCTGGAGACAACGGGACAGGGGAGATGAGCAGTTCTTC
CDR3aa: CASSLAWRQRDRGDEQFF
abundance: NA
j_gene: TRBJ2-1
v_gene: TRBV11-2
d_gene: TRBD1

CDR3nt: TGTGCCAGCAGGGATAGACTAGCTGGGTCCGGGGAGCTGTTTTTT
CDR3aa: CASRDRLAGSGELFF
abundance: NA
j_gene: TRBJ2-2
v_gene: TRBV2
d_gene: TRBD2

CDR3nt: TGTGCCAGTAGTATAGGACCCACCGGGGAGCTGTTTTTT
CDR3aa: CASSIGPTGELFF
abundance: NA
j_gene: TRBJ2-2
v_gene: TRBV19
d_gene: NA

CDR3nt: TGTGCCAGCAGCTCCCATAGTGGGGCCTTGCCCTACGAGCAGTACTTC
CDR3aa: CASSSHSGALPYEQYF
abundance: NA
j_gene: TRBJ2-7
v_gene: TRBV9
d_gene: NA

CDR3nt: TGTGCCAGCAGCCCAGGGGGACAGGTTAATCAGCCCCAGCATTTT
CDR3aa: CASSPGGQVNQPQHF
abundance: NA
j_gene: TRBJ1-5
v_gene: TRBV28
d_gene: TRBD1

CDR3nt: TGCAGTGCTAGTTTAGGAAGAAAAGAGCAGTTCTTC
CDR3aa: CSASLGRKEQFF
abundance: once
j_gene: TRBJ2-1
v_gene: TRBV20-1
d_gene: NA

CDR3nt: TGTGCCAGCAGTTACCGTATTTTTGTAGGGGCGGACTCCTACGAGCAGTACTTC
CDR3aa: CASSYRIFVGADSYEQYF
abundance: NA
j_gene: TRBJ2-7
v_gene: TRBV6-2/TRBV6-3
d_gene: NA

CDR3nt: TGCGCCAGCAGCCTGGGGGGCCACCGGGATGAGCAGTTCTTC
CDR3aa: CASSLGGHRDEQFF
abundance: NA
j_gene: TRBJ2-1
v_gene: TRBV4-1
d_gene: NA

CDR3nt: TGTGCCAGCAGATCCGACAGTATCACCGGGGAGCTGTTTTTT
CDR3aa: CASRSDSITGELFF
abundance: medium-sized
j_gene: TRBJ2-2
v_gene: TRBV27
d_gene: NA

CDR3nt: TGTGCCAGCTCGGGAGGGATTGGGGGAAACGAGCAGTACTTC
CDR3aa: CASSGGIGGNEQYF
abundance: NA
j_gene: TRBJ2-7
v_gene: TRBV18
d_gene: TRBD2

CDR3nt: TGTGCCAGCAGCCTGCATGGCAGGACAGAATTTTCTGGGGCCAACGTCCTGACTTTC
CDR3aa: CASSLHGRTEFSGANVLTF
abundance: few
j_gene: TRBJ2-6
v_gene: TRBV3-1/TRBV3-2
d_gene: NA